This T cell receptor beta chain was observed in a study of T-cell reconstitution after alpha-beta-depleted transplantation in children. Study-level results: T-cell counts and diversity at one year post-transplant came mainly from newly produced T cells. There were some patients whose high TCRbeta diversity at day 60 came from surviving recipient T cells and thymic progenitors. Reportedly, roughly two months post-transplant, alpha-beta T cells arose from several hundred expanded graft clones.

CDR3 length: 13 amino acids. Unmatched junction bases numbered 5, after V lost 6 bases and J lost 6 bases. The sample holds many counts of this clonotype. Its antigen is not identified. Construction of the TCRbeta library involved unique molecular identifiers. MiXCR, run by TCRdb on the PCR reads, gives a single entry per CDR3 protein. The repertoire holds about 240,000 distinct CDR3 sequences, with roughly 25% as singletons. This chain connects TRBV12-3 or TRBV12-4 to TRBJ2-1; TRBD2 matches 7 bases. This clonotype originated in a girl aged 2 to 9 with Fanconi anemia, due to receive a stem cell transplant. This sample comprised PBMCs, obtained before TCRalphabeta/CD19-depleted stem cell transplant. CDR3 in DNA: TGTGCCAGCAGACCGGGACTACCCAATGAGCAGTTCTTC. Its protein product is CASRPGLPNEQFF.